Presented here are 13 T cell receptor beta chains from one specimen sequenced in a study of T-cell memory formation after mild COVID-19. TCRdb processed the 5' RACE reads anew with MiXCR; each CDR3 protein has one entry. The sample shows approximately 440,000 distinct CDR3 sequences, around 18% of them seen only once. Sequencing input: PBMCs or a T cell subset sorted from them (not recorded which). Source of these receptors: an adult woman who had mild COVID-19 (a few samples of this study predate the infection). Cell type and time point are not known.

The rearrangement uses TRBV2 and TRBJ1-2; no definite D call. This CDR3 comprises 14 residues. Germline loops: CDR1 SNHLY, CDR2 FYNNEI. Trimming left V 2 bases short and J 3 bases short, with 10 bases between. Here the CDR3 reads CASSEKAWDYGYTF. The CDR3 DNA reads TGTGCCAGCAGTGAAAAGGCGTGGGACTATGGCTACACCTTC.

This clonotype was seen more than once but under ten times. V usage is TRBV5-5 and J usage is TRBJ2-7; D may be TRBD1 (6 bases). From germline, CDR1 is SGHKS and CDR2 YYEKEE (reference sequence). Trimming took off 4 bases at V and 1 base at J, with 12 bases between the two ends. This CDR3 is 14 amino acids long. CDR3 bases: TGTGCCAGCAGCCACGACAGGATATCCTACGAGCAGTACTTC. The encoded protein is CASSHDRISYEQYF.

V usage is TRBV12-3 or TRBV12-4 and J usage is TRBJ2-1; TRBD2 is a possible D gene (5 bases). The ends were cut back, 5 bases at V and 6 bases at J, with 8 bases in the middle. This CDR3 contains 12 residues. In DNA, the CDR3 is TGTGCCAGCAGTAAACTAGGCAATGAGCAGTTCTTC. Its translation is CASSKLGNEQFF.

The rearrangement joins TRBV25-1 to TRBJ2-5; D is tentatively TRBD1 or TRBD2 (5 bases each). Trimming cost V 3 bases and J 5 bases, with 19 bases left between them. The CDR3 runs 16 residues. Germline V gene data show CDR1 as MGHDK and CDR2 as SYGVNS. CDR3 DNA: TGTGCCAGCAGTGACCTCGGGGACCCGAGGTGGGAGACCCAGTACTTC. It translates to CASSDLGDPRWETQYF.

The rearrangement uses TRBV4-1 and TRBJ2-7, with a tentative D call TRBD2 (6 bases). CDR1 and CDR2 from the germline V gene are MGHRA and YSYEKL. Trimming took off 1 base at V and 0 bases at J, with 10 bases between the two ends. This CDR3 has 15 amino acids. The CDR3 protein is CASSQGGDASYEQYF. CDR3 DNA: TGCGCCAGCAGCCAAGGCGGGGACGCCTCCTACGAGCAGTACTTC.

This clonotype was seen a handful of times. The rearrangement joins TRBV5-1 to TRBJ2-5; D perhaps matches TRBD2 (7 bases). Trimming shortened V by 0 bases and J by 2 bases, and 11 bases separated the two germline ends. CDR1 is SGHRS, CDR2 YFSETQ, per germline. The CDR3 totals 15 residues. The CDR3 protein is CASSLVGGLQETQYF. The CDR3 region has the DNA TGCGCCAGCAGCTTGGTGGGGGGGCTTCAAGAGACCCAGTACTTC.

The sample holds a few counts of this clonotype. V gene TRBV20-1 combines with J gene TRBJ2-7; weak D call: TRBD2 (6 bases). Trimming left V 4 bases short and J 0 bases short, with 16 bases between. This CDR3 contains 15 residues. Germline V lookup: CDR1 DFQATT, CDR2 SNEGSKA (reference sequence). CDR3 in DNA: TGCAGTGCTACGGAGGGCTTAGTCAACTCCTACGAGCAGTACTTC. Protein product: CSATEGLVNSYEQYF.

The V call is TRBV12-3 or TRBV12-4, the J call TRBJ1-1; D not certain. This CDR3 contains 11 residues. Trimming cost V 4 bases and J 11 bases, with 11 bases left between them. CDR3 sequence reads: CASSWGVLAFF. CDR3 sequence (DNA): TGTGCCAGCAGTTGGGGTGTACTGGCTTTCTTT.

In its sample, this clonotype was seen a few times. The gene calls are TRBV6-6 and TRBJ1-1; D ambiguous. Trimming shortened V by 2 bases and J by 1 base, and 17 bases separated the two germline ends. CDR3 length: 17 residues. Germline V CDR1 and CDR2: MNHNY, SVGAGI (reference sequence). The CDR3 DNA reads as TGTGCCAGCAGTTACCAATTGGACGCACCTAAGAACACTGAAGCTTTCTTT. This sequence encodes CASSYQLDAPKNTEAFF.

This CDR3 reads CASISEGSPLHF. The CDR3 DNA reads TGTGCCAGCATCTCCGAGGGTTCACCCCTCCACTTT. This sequence joins TRBV28 and TRBJ1-6; unclear D gene. This CDR3 comprises 12 residues. V gave up 7 bases and J gave up 9 bases, with 10 bases separating them. Germline CDR1 is MDHEN and CDR2 is SYDVKM.

This clonotype was seen only a few times. The gene calls are TRBV15 and TRBJ1-5; D ambiguous. V lost 0 bases, J lost 7 bases, and 13 bases lay in between. CDR1 is LNHNV, CDR2 YYDKDF, per germline (reference sequence). The CDR3 has 15 amino acids. The CDR3 protein is CATSREGQSRQPQHF. The CDR3 DNA reads as TGTGCCACCAGCAGAGAAGGGCAGTCCAGACAGCCCCAGCATTTT. Combining the CDR3 with reference TRBV15 and TRBJ1-5 gives the whole variable domain DAMVIQNPRYQVTQFGKPVTLSCSQTLNHNVMYWYQQKSSQAPKLLFHYYDKDFNNEADTPDNFQSRRPNTSFCFLDIRSPGLGDTAMYLCATSREGQSRQPQHFGDGTRLSIL.

The sample holds a few counts of this clonotype. This chain uses TRBV24-1 with TRBJ2-7; either TRBD1 or TRBD2 may supply D (5 bases each). CDR1 is KGHDR, CDR2 SFDVKD, per germline. This CDR3 has 13 residues. Between the trimmed V and J ends, which lost 3 bases and 6 bases, there was a span of 11 bases. The CDR3 loop is CATSDKTEGEQYF. CDR3 DNA sequence: TGTGCCACCAGTGATAAGACAGAGGGCGAGCAGTACTTC.

The chain employs TRBV5-1 and TRBJ2-2; 7 bases agree with TRBD1. This CDR3 has 16 residues. J was trimmed by 1 base and V by 7 bases; bases with no gene match: 10. Germline-derived CDR1 and CDR2 are SGHRS and YFSETQ. The CDR3 reads CASGHSDRRNTGELFF. The CDR3 region has the DNA TGCGCCAGCGGACACTCGGACAGGAGGAACACCGGGGAGCTGTTTTTT.